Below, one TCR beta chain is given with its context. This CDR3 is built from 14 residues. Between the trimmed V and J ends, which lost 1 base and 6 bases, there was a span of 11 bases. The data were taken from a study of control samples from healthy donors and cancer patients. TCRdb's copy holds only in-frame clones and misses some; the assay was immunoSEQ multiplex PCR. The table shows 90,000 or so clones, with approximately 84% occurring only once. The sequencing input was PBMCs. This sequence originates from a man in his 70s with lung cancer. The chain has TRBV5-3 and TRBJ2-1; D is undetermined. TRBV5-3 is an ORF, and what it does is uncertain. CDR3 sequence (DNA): TGTGCCAGAAGCTTGTATGGGATTCGCAATGAGCAGTTCTTC. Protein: CARSLYGIRNEQFF.